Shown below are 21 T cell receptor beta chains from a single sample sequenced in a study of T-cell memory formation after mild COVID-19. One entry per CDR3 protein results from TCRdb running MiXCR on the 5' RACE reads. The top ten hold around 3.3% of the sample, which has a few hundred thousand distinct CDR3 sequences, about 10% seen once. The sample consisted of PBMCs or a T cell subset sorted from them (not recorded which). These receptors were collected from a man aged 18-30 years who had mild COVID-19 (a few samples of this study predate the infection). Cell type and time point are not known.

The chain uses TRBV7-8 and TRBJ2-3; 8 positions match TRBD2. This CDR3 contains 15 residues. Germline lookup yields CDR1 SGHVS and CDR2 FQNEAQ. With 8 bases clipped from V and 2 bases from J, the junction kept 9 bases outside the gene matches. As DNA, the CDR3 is TGTGCCAGCTGTCCCACTAGCGGATACACAGATACGCAGTATTTT. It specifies CASCPTSGYTDTQYF.

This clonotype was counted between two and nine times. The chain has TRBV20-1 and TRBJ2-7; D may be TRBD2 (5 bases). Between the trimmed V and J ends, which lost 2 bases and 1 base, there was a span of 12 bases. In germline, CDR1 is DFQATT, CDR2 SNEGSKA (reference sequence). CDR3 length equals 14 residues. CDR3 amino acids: CSARPGLPSYEQYF. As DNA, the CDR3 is TGCAGTGCTAGACCCGGACTCCCATCCTACGAGCAGTACTTC.

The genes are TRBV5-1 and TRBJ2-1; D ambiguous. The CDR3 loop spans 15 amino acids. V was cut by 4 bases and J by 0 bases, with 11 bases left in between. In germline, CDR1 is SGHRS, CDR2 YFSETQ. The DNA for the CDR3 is TGCGCCAGCAGCCTGGCTCCGAGCTCCTACAATGAGCAGTTCTTC. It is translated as CASSLAPSSYNEQFF.

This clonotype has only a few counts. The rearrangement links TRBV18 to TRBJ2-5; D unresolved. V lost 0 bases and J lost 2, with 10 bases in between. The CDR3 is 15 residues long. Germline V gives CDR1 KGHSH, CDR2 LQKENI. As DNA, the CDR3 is TGTGCCAGCTCACCACCGGCAGGCCCTCAAGAGACCCAGTACTTC. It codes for CASSPPAGPQETQYF.

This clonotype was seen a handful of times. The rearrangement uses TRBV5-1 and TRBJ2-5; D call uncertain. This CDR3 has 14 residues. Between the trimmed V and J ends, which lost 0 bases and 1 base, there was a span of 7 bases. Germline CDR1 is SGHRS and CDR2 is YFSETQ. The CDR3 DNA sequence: TGCGCCAGCAGCTTGGGGTGGACCCAAGAGACCCAGTACTTC. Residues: CASSLGWTQETQYF.

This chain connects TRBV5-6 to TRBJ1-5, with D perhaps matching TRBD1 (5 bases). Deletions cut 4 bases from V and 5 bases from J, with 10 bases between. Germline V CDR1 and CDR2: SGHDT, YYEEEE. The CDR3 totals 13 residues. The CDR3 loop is CASSTTGYQPQHF. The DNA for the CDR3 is TGTGCCAGCAGCACTACAGGTTATCAGCCCCAGCATTTT.

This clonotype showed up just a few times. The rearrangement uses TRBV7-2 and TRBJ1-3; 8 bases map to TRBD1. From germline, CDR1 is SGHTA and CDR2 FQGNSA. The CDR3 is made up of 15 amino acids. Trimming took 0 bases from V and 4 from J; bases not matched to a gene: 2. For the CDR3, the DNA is TGTGCCAGCAGCTTAGCGGGGACAGGCGGAAACACCATATATTTT. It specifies CASSLAGTGGNTIYF.

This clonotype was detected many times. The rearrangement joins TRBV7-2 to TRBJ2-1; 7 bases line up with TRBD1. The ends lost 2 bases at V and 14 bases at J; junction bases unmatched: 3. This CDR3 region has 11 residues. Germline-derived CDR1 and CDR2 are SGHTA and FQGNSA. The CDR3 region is CASSLSGGKFF. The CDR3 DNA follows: TGTGCCAGCAGCTTATCAGGGGGAAAGTTCTTC.

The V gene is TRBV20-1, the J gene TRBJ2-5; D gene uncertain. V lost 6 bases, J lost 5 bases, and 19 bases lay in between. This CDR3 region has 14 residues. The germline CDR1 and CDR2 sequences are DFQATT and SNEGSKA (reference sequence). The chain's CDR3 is CSAVSNPGPETQYF. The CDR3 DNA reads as TGCAGTGCAGTAAGCAACCCGGGTCCCGAGACCCAGTACTTC.

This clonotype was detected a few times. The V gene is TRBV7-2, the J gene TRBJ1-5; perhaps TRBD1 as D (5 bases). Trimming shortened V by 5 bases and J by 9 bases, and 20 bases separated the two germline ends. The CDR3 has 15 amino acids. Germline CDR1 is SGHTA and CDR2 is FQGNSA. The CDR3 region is CASSPLRGNEGPQHF. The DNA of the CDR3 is TGTGCCAGCAGCCCTTTACGGGGGAATGAGGGGCCCCAGCATTTT.

The CDR3 is CASSTRQGPADTQYF. Written as DNA, the CDR3 is TGTGCCAGCAGCACAAGACAGGGCCCGGCGGATACGCAGTATTTT. The rearrangement links TRBV11-2 to TRBJ2-3; 7 bases are a match to TRBD1. The CDR3 length is 15 residues. The junction had 11 bases not matched to a gene; V was cut back by 5 bases and J by 6 bases. The V gene's germline CDR1 is SGHAT and CDR2 FQNNGV.

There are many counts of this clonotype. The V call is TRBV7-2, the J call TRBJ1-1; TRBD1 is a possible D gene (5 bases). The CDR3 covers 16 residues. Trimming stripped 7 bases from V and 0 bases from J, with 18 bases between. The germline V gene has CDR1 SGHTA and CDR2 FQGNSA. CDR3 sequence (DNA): TGTGCCAGCATCCAATCGAGGGCAGGGATGAACACTGAAGCTTTCTTT. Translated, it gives CASIQSRAGMNTEAFF.

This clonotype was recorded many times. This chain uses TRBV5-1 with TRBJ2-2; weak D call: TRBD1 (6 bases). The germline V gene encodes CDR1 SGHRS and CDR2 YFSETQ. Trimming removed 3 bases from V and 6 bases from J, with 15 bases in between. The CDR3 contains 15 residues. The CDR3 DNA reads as TGCGCCAGCAGCTCAACGGGACAAGGGCCCGGGGAGCTGTTTTTT. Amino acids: CASSSTGQGPGELFF.

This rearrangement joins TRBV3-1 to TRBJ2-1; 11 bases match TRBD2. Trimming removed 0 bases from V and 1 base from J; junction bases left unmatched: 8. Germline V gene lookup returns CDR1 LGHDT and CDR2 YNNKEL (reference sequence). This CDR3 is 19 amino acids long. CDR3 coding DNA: TGTGCCAGCAGCCAAGAGACGACTAGCGGGGTTGGTTCCTACAATGAGCAGTTCTTC. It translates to CASSQETTSGVGSYNEQFF.

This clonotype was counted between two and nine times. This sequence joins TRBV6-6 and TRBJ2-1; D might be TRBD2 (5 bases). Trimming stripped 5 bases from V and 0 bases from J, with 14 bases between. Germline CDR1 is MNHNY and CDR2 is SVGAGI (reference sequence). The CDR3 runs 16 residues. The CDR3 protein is CASSSWTTSSYNEQFF. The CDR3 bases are TGTGCCAGCAGTAGCTGGACCACTAGCTCCTACAATGAGCAGTTCTTC.

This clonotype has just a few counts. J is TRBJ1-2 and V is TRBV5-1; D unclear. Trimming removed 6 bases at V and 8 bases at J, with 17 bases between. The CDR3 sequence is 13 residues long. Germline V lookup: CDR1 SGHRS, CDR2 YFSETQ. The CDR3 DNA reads TGCGCCAGCATCGAGGAAGGGTCAAGGGGCTACACCTTC. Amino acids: CASIEEGSRGYTF.

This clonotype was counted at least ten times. In DNA, the CDR3 is TGCGCCAGCAGCTCCCTAGCGGGGGAGACCCAGTACTTC. Protein sequence: CASSSLAGETQYF. The V and J genes are TRBV5-1 and TRBJ2-5, with 9 bases aligning to TRBD2. Germline CDR1 is SGHRS and CDR2 is YFSETQ. The CDR3 is 13 residues long. The J segment lost 5 bases and the V segment lost 3 bases, leaving 2 bases of the junction unmatched.

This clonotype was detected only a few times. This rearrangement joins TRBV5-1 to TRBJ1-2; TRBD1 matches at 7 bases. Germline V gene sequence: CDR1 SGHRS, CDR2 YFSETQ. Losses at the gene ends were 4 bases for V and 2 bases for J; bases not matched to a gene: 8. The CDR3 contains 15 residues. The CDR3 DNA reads TGCGCCAGCAGCCCGGGACAGAGGGAGAACTATGGCTACACCTTC. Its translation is CASSPGQRENYGYTF. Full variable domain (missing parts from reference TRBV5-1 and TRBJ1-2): KAGVTQTPRYLIKTRGQQVTLSCSPISGHRSVSWYQQTPGQGLQFLFEYFSETQRNKGNFPGRFSGRQFSNSRSEMNVSTLELGDSALYLCASSPGQRENYGYTFGSGTRLTVV.

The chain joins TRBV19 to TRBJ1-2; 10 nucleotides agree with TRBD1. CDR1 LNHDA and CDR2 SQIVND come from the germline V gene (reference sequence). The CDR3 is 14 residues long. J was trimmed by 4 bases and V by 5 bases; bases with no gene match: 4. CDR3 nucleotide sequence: TGTGCCAGTAGTGGGGACAGGGGCATCTATGGCTACACCTTC. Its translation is CASSGDRGIYGYTF.

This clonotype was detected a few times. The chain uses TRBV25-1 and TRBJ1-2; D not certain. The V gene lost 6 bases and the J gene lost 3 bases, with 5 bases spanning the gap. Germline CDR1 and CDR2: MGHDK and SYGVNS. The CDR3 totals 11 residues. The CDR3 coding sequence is TGTGCCAGCAGACAGTACTATGGCTACACCTTC. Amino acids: CASRQYYGYTF.

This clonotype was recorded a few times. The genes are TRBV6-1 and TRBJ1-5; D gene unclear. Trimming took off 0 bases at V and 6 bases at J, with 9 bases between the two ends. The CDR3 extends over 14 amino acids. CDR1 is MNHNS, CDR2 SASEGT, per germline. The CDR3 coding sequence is TGTGCCAGCAGTGAAGCAGGGTCAGGTCAGCCCCAGCATTTT. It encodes CASSEAGSGQPQHF.